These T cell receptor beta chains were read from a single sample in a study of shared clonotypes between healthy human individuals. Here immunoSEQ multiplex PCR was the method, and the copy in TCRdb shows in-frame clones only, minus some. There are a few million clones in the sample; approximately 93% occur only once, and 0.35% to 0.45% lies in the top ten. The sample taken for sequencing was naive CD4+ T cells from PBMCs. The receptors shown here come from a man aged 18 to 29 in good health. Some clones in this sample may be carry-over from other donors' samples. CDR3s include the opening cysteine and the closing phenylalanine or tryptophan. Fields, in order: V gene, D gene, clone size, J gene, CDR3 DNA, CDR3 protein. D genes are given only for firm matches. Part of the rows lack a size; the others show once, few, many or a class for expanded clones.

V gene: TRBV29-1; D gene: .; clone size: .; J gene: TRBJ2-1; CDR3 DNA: TGCAGCGTTGTTCGGCACAATGAGCAGTTCTTC; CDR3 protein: CSVVRHNEQFF
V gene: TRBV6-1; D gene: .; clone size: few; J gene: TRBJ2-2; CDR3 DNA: TGTGCCAGCAGTGAATCCGGGGAGCTGTTTTTT; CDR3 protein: CASSESGELFF
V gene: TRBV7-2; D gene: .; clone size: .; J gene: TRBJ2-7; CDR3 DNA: TGTGCCAGCAGCTTAGGGGCTCGATCCTACGAGCAGTACTTC; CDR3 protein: CASSLGARSYEQYF
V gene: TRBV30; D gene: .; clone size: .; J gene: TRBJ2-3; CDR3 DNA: TGTGCCTGGAGTTATACCCGGGGGAACACAGATACGCAGTATTTT; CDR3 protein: CAWSYTRGNTDTQYF
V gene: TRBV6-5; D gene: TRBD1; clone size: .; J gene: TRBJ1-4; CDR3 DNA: TGTGCCAGCAGTCCCCGACAGGGAAGAAATGAAAAACTGTTTTTT; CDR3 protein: CASSPRQGRNEKLFF
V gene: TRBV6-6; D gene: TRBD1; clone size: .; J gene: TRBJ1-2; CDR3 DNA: TGTGCCAGCAGTCTAGGGACAGGGGGCAGCTATGGCTACACCTTC; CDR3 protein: CASSLGTGGSYGYTF
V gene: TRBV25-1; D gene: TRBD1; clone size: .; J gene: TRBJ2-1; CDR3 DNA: TGTGCCAGCAGAGACAGGGTTTACAATGAGCAGTTCTTC; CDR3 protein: CASRDRVYNEQFF
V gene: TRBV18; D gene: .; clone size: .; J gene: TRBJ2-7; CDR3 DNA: TGTGCCAGCTCACCAGTGACGGGGAGCTCCTACGAGCAGTACTTC; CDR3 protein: CASSPVTGSSYEQYF
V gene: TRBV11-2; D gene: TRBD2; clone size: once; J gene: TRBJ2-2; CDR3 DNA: TGTGCCAGCAGCTTTTCAGGACTAGTGGGGTTCGGCGGGGAGCTGTTTTTT; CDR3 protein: CASSFSGLVGFGGELFF
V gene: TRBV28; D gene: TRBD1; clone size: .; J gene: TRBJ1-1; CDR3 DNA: TGTGCCAGCAGCGGACAGGGCAACACTGAAGCTTTCTTT; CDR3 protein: CASSGQGNTEAFF
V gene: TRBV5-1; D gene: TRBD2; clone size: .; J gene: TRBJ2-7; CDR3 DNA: TGCGCCAGCAGCCCCATAGCGGGAGGGCCGAACGAGCAGTACTTC; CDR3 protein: CASSPIAGGPNEQYF
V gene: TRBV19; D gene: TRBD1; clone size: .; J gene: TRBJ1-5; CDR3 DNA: TGTGCCAGTAGCAGGTCGTTAGGGGGCTTCGGGTCGCAGCCCCAGCATTTT; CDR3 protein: CASSRSLGGFGSQPQHF
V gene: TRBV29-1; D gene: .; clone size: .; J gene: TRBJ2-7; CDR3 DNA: TGCAGCGTTCTAAATGCAGGGGAATACGAGCAGTACTTC; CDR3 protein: CSVLNAGEYEQYF
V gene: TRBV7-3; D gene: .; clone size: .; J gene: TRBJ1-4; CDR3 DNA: TGTGCCAGCAGCTTAGACAATGGAGAAAAACTGTTTTTT; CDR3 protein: CASSLDNGEKLFF
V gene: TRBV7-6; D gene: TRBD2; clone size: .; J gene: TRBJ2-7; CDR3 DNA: TGTGCCAGCAGCCAGTTAGCGGGATCCCTCCCCTACGAGCAGTACTTC; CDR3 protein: CASSQLAGSLPYEQYF
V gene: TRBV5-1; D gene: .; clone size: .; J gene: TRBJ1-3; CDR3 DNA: TGCGCCAGCAGCCCCATGGGCGCCCGTGGAAACACCATATATTTT; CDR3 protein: CASSPMGARGNTIYF
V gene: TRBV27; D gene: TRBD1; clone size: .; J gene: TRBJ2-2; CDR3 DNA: TGTGCCAGCAGGCCTAGGGGGCAGGGGAGCACCGGGGAGCTGTTTTTT; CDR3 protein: CASRPRGQGSTGELFF
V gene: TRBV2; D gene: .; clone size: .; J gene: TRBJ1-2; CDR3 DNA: TGTGCCAGCAGTGAAGCTTTGGGGGGCAGGGATAACTATGGCTACACCTTC; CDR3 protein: CASSEALGGRDNYGYTF
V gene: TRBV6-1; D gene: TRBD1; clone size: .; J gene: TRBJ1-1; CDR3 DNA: TGTGCCAGCAGACAGGGGTCCAACACTGAAGCTTTCTTT; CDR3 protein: CASRQGSNTEAFF
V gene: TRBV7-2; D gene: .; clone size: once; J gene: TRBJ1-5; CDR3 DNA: TGTGCCAGCAGCTTTCGCCGGGGGGATCAGCCCCAGCATTTT; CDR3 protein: CASSFRRGDQPQHF
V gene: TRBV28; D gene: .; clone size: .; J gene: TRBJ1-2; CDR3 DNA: TGTGCCAGCAGTTTGATGCCATATGGCTACACCTTC; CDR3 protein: CASSLMPYGYTF
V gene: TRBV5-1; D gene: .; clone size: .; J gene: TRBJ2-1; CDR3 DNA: TGCGCCAGCAGCCAAGCAGATTACAATGAGCAGTTCTTC; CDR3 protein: CASSQADYNEQFF
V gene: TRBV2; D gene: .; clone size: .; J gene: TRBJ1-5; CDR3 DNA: TGTGCCAGCAGTGAGTCCCCTAACGGCCCTATTCAGCATTTT; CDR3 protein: CASSESPNGPIQHF
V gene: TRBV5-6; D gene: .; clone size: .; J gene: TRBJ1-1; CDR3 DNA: TGTGCCAGCAGCCCACGGACAGTCGCTATGAACACTGAAGCTTTCTTT; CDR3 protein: CASSPRTVAMNTEAFF
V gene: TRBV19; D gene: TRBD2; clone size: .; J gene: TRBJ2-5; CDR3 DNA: TGTGCCAGTAATTCGAAGGCGGGAGTGGTAGAGACCCAGTACTTC; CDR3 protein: CASNSKAGVVETQYF
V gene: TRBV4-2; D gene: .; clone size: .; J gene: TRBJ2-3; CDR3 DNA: TGTGCCAGCAGCGACAGACGCACAGATACGCAGTATTTT; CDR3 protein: CASSDRRTDTQYF
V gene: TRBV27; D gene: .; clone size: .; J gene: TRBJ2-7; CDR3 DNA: TGTGCCAGCAGTTTCCGGGGCATAGCCCCCCTGGGCGAGCAGTACTTC; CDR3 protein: CASSFRGIAPLGEQYF
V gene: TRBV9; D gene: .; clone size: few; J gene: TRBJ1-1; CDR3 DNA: TGTGCCAGCAGCGTAGGTTCGGCGAACACTGAAGCTTTCTTT; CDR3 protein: CASSVGSANTEAFF
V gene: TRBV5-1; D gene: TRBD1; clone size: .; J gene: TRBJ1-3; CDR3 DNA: TGCGCCAGCAGCTTGAGCCTTCAGGGGGTCTTTGGAAACACCATATATTTT; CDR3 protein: CASSLSLQGVFGNTIYF